The 15 T cell receptor beta chains reported below all come from one sample, sequenced in a study of blood T cell dynamics during melanoma immunotherapy (TCRdb year 2020). The meaning of the sample's time point label: week 3, after first cycle of checkpoint inhibitor. Library generation was performed with the immunoSEQ multiplex PCR assay. TCRdb obtained this table from immuneACCESS and retained in-frame rearrangements with V and J assigned. These tables miss some clones; where compared with another copy, unresolved V genes account for less than half of the shortfall, and the remainder is unexplained. This sample has about 15,000 clones in its table, and about 94% of those were observed once. The ten largest clones take up 0.92% of the sample. This specimen was blood, taken from a patient treated with checkpoint blockade. The source of these receptors is a human donor with melanoma.

CDR3: CAEGGGKTVDTQYF. In nucleotides, the CDR3 is TGTGCCGAAGGGGGCGGGAAGACTGTGGATACGCAGTATTTT. The chain is built from TRBV2 and TRBJ2-3; perhaps TRBD1 as D (7 bases). This CDR3 spans 14 amino acids. Germline CDR1 SNHLY, CDR2 FYNNEI. V shed 11 bases and J shed 6 bases, with 21 bases lying between them.

The J gene is TRBJ2-3, the V gene TRBV4-2; a possible D gene is TRBD2 (6 bases). Between the trimmed V and J ends, which lost 0 bases and 2 bases, there was a span of 9 bases. The CDR3 runs to 15 residues. Germline-derived CDR1 and CDR2 are LGHNA and YNFKEQ. CDR3 bases: TGTGCCAGCAGCCAAGATGGGGACTTCACAGATACGCAGTATTTT. Translation gives CASSQDGDFTDTQYF.

This clone was detected once. The chain couples TRBV28 to TRBJ1-5; TRBD1 matches at 9 bases. Germline V gives CDR1 MDHEN, CDR2 SYDVKM. The CDR3 has 17 amino acids. V lost 2 bases, J lost 6 bases, and 11 bases stayed unmatched. CDR3: CASSLVGGTGRGQPQHF. CDR3 DNA sequence: TGTGCCAGCAGTTTAGTCGGGGGGACAGGGAGGGGTCAGCCCCAGCATTTT.

The chain couples TRBV4-1 to TRBJ2-5; D not resolved. CDR1 is MGHRA and CDR2 is YSYEKL in the germline V gene. The CDR3 runs to 13 residues. V was shortened by 2 bases and J by 9 bases, with 13 bases between the two germline ends. CDR3 residues: CASSQLFLLSQYF. The CDR3 DNA reads as TGCGCCAGCAGCCAACTATTCCTCCTATCCCAGTACTTC.

The rearrangement uses TRBV18 and TRBJ2-1; 7 bases agree with TRBD1. V was clipped by 0 bases and J by 6 bases; unmatched bases: 2. CDR1 and CDR2 from the germline V gene are KGHSH and LQKENI. This CDR3 is 14 amino acids long. The DNA for the CDR3 is TGTGCCAGCTCACCACCGACAGGGAGCAATGAGCAGTTCTTC. This gives the protein CASSPPTGSNEQFF.

The chain has TRBV6-1 and TRBJ2-4; perhaps TRBD2 as D (6 bases). Between the trimmed V and J ends, which lost 3 bases and 1 base, there was a span of 22 bases. CDR1 is MNHNS and CDR2 is SASEGT in the germline V gene. CDR3 length equals 19 residues. CDR3 sequence reads: CASSDGGERRVQAKNIQYF. CDR3 sequence (DNA): TGTGCCAGCAGTGATGGTGGTGAGAGGAGGGTACAGGCCAAAAACATTCAGTACTTC.

This chain links TRBV5-8 with TRBJ2-7; TRBD1 matches 9 bases. V gave up 4 bases and J gave up 0 bases; unmatched junction bases: 8. CDR3 size: 16 residues. Germline V lookup: CDR1 SGHTS, CDR2 YDEGEE. CDR3 sequence (DNA): TGTGCCAGCAGCCCTGGACAGGGGACCGGCTCCTACGAGCAGTACTTC. This sequence encodes CASSPGQGTGSYEQYF.

This clone was seen only a few times. The chain has TRBV5-5 and TRBJ2-2; TRBD1 matches at 7 bases. The J segment lost 6 bases and the V segment lost 4 bases, leaving 9 bases of the junction unmatched. This CDR3 has 15 amino acids. Germline V CDR1 and CDR2: SGHKS, YYEKEE (reference sequence). Here the CDR3 reads CASSNRQGQAGELFF. In DNA, the CDR3 is TGTGCCAGCAGCAACAGACAGGGTCAGGCCGGGGAGCTGTTTTTT.

V and J are TRBV30 and TRBJ2-7, with 7 bases lining up with TRBD2. Unmatched junction bases numbered 8, after V lost 3 bases and J lost 0 bases. CDR1 and CDR2 from the germline V gene are GTSNPN and SVGIG (reference sequence). The CDR3 length is 15 residues. In DNA form, the CDR3 reads TGTGCCTGGAGCCCCCTAGCGGTCAGCTCCTACGAGCAGTACTTC. Its protein product is CAWSPLAVSSYEQYF.

This clone was recorded once. The chain has TRBV7-9 and TRBJ2-5; D unresolved. CDR1 is SEHNR and CDR2 is FQNEAQ in the germline V gene (reference sequence). Trimming shortened V by 5 bases and J by 4 bases, and 14 bases separated the two germline ends. The CDR3 totals 14 residues. The CDR3 region is CASSPVGIPETQYF. CDR3 nucleotides: TGTGCCAGCAGCCCCGTCGGTATCCCAGAGACCCAGTACTTC.

The genes are TRBV7-9 and TRBJ2-7, with D perhaps matching TRBD1 or TRBD2 (5 bases each). CDR3 length equals 14 residues. V was shortened by 4 bases and J by 2 bases, with 12 bases between the two germline ends. Germline V gene lookup returns CDR1 SEHNR and CDR2 FQNEAQ (reference sequence). CDR3 sequence reads: CASSSGTVTYEQYF. The CDR3 region has the DNA TGTGCCAGCAGCTCAGGGACGGTTACCTACGAGCAGTACTTC.

This clone was seen more than once but under ten times. The chain recombines TRBV15 with TRBJ2-7; no clear D. Germline assignment: CDR1 LNHNV and CDR2 YYDKDF (reference sequence). The length of the CDR3 is 15 residues. The germline V and J ends were trimmed by 1 base and 6 bases, with 16 bases remaining between them. CDR3 DNA: TGTGCCACCAGCAGAGCGCTGGGCCCCGTATCCGAGCAGTACTTC. The encoded protein is CATSRALGPVSEQYF.

This rearrangement joins TRBV2 to TRBJ2-1; TRBD1 might be the D (6 bases). The CDR3 length is 15 residues. Germline V gene lookup returns CDR1 SNHLY and CDR2 FYNNEI. With 7 bases removed from V and 8 bases from J, the gap between germline ends came to 21 bases. Here the CDR3 reads CASTTQGIGNDEQFF. CDR3 nucleotide sequence: TGTGCCAGCACCACACAGGGTATCGGGAACGATGAGCAGTTCTTC.

The rearrangement joins TRBV30 to TRBJ1-5; D gene uncertain. This CDR3 is built from 14 residues. Germline CDR1 GTSNPN, CDR2 SVGIG (reference sequence). V lost 3 bases and J 1 base, leaving 10 bases between the germline ends. The CDR3 reads CAWSQAYSNQPQHF. CDR3 sequence (DNA): TGTGCCTGGAGCCAGGCTTACAGCAATCAGCCCCAGCATTTT.

The rearrangement joins TRBV5-1 to TRBJ1-4, with 7 bases fitting TRBD1. The junction had 9 bases not matched to a gene; V was cut back by 3 bases and J by 7 bases. Germline CDR1 is SGHRS and CDR2 is YFSETQ. There are 15 residues in the CDR3. This chain's CDR3 is CASSSQGNLGEKLFF. The DNA for the CDR3 is TGCGCCAGCAGCTCACAGGGGAATCTTGGTGAAAAACTGTTTTTT.